A single sample gave rise to the 2 T cell receptor beta chains below, sequenced in a study of cytotoxic CD8 clonotypes in ibrutinib-treated CLL. Profiled with immunoSEQ multiplex PCR; TCRdb holds only in-frame clones, not every one. Seen here are fewer than 100,000 clones, around 84% observed once, and the top ten hold under 7%. The sample consisted of PBMCs, taken before ibrutinib treatment. The receptors shown here come from a human donor with chronic lymphocytic leukemia.

CDR3 coding DNA: TGTGCCAGTAGTATAGGGCGCGGCAGATCCTACGAGCAGTACTTC. Translated: CASSIGRGRSYEQYF. The chain couples TRBV19 to TRBJ2-7; D remains ambiguous. This CDR3 region has 15 residues. Trimming left V 1 base short and J 1 base short, with 11 bases between. Looked up from germline, CDR1 is LNHDA and CDR2 is SQIVND (reference sequence).

V usage is TRBV6-1 and J usage is TRBJ1-2; a possible D gene is TRBD1 (5 bases). Germline assignment: CDR1 MNHNS and CDR2 SASEGT. V shed 0 bases and J shed 8 bases, with 16 bases lying between them. CDR3 length: 15 residues. Here the CDR3 reads CASSEAFGGVGGYTF. In DNA, the CDR3 is TGTGCCAGCAGTGAAGCCTTCGGAGGGGTAGGAGGCTACACCTTC.